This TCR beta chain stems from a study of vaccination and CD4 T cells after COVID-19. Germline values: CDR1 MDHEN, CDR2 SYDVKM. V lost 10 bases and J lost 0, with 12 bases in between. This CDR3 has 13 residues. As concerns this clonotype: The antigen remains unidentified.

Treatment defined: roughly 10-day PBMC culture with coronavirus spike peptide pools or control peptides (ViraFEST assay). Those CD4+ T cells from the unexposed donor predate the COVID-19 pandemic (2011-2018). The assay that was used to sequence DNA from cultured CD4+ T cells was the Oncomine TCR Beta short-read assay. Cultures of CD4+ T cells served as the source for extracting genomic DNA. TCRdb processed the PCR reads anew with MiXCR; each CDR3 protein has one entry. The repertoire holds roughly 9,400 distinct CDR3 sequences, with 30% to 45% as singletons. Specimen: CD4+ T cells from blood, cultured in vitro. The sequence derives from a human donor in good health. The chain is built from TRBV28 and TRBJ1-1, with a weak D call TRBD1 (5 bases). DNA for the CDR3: TGTGCCACTCAGGGACGCATGAACACTGAAGCTTTCTTT. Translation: CATQGRMNTEAFF.